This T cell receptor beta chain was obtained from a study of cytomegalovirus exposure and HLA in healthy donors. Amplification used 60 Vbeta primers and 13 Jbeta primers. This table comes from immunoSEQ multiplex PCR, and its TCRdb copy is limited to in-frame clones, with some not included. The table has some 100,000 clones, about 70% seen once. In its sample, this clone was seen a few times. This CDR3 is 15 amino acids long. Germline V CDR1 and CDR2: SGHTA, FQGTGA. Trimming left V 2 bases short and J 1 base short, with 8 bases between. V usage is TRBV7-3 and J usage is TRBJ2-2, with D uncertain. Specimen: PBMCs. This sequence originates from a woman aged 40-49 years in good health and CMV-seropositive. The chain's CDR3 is CASSLVIQNTGELFF. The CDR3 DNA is TGTGCCAGCAGCTTAGTTATACAGAACACCGGGGAGCTGTTTTTT.